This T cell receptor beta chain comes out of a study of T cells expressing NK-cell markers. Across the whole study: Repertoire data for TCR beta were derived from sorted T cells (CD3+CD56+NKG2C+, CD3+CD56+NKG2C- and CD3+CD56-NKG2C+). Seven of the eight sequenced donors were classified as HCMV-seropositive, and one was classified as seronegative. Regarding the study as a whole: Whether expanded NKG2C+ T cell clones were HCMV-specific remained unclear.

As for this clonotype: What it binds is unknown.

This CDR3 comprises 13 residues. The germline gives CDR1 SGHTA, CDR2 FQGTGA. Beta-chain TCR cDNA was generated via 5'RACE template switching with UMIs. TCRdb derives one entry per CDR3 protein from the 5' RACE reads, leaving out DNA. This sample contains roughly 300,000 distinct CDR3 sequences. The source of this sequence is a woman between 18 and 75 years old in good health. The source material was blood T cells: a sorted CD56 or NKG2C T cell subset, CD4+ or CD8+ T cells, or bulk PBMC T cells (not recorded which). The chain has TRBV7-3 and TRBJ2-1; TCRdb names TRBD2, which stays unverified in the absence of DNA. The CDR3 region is CASASGSTYEQFF.